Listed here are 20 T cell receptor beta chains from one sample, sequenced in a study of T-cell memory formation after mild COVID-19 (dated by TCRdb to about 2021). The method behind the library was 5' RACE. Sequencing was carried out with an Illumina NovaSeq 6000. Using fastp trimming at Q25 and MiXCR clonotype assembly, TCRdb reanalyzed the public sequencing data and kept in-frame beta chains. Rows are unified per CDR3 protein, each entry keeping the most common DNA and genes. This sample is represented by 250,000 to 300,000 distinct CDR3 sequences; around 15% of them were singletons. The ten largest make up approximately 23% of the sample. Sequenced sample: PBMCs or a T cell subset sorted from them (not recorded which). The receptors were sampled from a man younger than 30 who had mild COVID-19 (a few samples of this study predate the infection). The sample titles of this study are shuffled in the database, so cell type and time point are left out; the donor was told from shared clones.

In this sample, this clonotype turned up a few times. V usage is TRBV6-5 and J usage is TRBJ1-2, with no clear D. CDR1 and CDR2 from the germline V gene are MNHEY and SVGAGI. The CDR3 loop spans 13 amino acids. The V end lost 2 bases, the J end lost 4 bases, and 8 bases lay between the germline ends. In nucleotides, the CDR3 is TGTGCCAGCAGTTACCGTTCTGCCTATGGCTACACCTTC. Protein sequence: CASSYRSAYGYTF.

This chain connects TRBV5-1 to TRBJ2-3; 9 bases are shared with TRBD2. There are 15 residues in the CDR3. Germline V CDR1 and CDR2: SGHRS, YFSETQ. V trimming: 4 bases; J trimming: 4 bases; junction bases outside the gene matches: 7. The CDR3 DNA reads TGCGCCAGCAGCGATCGAGCGGGGGGCCCAGATACGCAGTATTTT. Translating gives CASSDRAGGPDTQYF.

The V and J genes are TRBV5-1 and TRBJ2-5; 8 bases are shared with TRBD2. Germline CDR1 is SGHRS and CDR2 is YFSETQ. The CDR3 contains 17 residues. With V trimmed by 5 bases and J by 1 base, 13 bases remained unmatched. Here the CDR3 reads CASRTQVISGAQETQYF. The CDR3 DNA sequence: TGCGCCAGCAGGACCCAGGTGATTAGCGGGGCCCAAGAGACCCAGTACTTC.

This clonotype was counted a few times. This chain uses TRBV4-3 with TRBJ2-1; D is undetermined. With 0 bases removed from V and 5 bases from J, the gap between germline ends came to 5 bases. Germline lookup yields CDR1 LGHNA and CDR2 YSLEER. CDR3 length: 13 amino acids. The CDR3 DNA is TGCGCCAGCAGCCAAGATTGGGACAATGAGCAGTTCTTC. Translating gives CASSQDWDNEQFF.

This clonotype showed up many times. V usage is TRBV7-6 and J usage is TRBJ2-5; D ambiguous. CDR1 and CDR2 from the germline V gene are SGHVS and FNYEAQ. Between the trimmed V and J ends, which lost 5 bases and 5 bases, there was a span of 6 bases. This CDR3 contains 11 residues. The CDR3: CASSLKETQYF. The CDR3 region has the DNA TGTGCCAGCAGCCTTAAGGAGACCCAGTACTTC.

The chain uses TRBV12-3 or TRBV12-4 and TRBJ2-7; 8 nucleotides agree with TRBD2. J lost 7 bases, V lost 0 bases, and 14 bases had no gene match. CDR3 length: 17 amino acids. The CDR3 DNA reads TGTGCCAGCAGTTTAGCGCCCAGCGGGGGATACCTTTTTGAGCAGTACTTC. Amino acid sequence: CASSLAPSGGYLFEQYF.

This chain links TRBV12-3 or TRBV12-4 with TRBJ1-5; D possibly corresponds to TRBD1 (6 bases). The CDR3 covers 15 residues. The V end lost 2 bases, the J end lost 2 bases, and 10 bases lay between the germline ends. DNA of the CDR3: TGTGCCAGCAGTTTAAACAGGGCTGGCAATCAGCCCCAGCATTTT. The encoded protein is CASSLNRAGNQPQHF.

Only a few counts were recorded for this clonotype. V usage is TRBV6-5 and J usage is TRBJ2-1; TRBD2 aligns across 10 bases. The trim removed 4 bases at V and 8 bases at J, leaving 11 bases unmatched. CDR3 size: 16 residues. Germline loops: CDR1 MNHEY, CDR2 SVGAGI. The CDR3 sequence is CASSWGGSGGAYEQFF. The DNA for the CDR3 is TGTGCCAGCAGTTGGGGTGGGAGCGGGGGGGCCTATGAGCAGTTCTTC.

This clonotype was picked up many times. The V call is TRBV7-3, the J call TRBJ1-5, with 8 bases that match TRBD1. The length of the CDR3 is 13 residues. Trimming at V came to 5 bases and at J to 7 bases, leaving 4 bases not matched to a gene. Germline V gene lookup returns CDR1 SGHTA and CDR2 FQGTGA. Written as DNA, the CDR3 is TGTGCCAGCAGCCAGGGGGCTTACCAGCCCCAGCATTTT. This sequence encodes CASSQGAYQPQHF.

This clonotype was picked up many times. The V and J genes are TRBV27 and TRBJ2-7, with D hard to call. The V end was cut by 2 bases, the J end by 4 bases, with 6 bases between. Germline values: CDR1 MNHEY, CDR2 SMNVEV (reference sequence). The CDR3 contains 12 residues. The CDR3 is CASSLNGYEQYF. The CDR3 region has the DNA TGTGCCAGCAGTTTAAACGGATACGAGCAGTACTTC.

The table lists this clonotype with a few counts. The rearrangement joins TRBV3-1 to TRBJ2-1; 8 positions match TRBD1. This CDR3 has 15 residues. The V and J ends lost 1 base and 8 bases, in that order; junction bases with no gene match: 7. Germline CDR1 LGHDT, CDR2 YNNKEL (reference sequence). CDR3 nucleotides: TGTGCCAGCAGCCAAGTCCAAGGACAGGGTTATGAGCAGTTCTTC. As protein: CASSQVQGQGYEQFF.

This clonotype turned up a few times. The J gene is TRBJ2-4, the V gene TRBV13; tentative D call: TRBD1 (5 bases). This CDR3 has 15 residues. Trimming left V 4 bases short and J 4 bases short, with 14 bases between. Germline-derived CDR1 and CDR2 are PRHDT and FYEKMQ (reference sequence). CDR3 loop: CASSSWTQGKNIQYF. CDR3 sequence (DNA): TGTGCCAGCAGCTCCTGGACCCAGGGAAAAAACATTCAGTACTTC.

The CDR3 spells CASRQDRDYGYTF. CDR3 nucleotides: TGTGCCAGCAGACAAGATCGAGACTATGGCTACACCTTC. The rearrangement uses TRBV12-3 or TRBV12-4 and TRBJ1-2; D unresolved. V gave up 6 bases and J gave up 3 bases, with 11 bases separating them. The CDR3 covers 13 residues.

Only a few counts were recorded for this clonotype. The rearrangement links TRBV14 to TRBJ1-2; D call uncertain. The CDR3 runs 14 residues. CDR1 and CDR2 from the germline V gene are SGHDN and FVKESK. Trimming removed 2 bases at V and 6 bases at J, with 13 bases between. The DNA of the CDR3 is TGTGCCAGCAGCCAACAGATGTTACGGAATGGCTACACCTTC. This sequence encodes CASSQQMLRNGYTF. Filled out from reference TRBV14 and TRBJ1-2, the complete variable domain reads EAGVTQFPSHSVIEKGQTVTLRCDPISGHDNLYWYRRVMGKEIKFLLHFVKESKQDESGMPNNRFLAERTGGTYSTLKVQPAELEDSGVYFCASSQQMLRNGYTFGSGTRLTVV.

This CDR3 reads CASSLGTALSSYNEQFF. CDR3 nucleotides: TGCGCCAGCAGCCTTGGAACGGCCCTGAGCTCCTACAATGAGCAGTTCTTC. This chain connects TRBV4-3 to TRBJ2-1; unclear D gene. CDR3 length equals 17 residues. The V end lost 4 bases, the J end lost 0 bases, and 16 bases lay between the germline ends. Germline assignment: CDR1 LGHNA and CDR2 YSLEER.

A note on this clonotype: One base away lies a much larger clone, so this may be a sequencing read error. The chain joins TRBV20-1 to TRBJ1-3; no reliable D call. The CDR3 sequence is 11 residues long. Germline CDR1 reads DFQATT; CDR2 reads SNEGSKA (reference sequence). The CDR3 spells CSPRGAGFVYF. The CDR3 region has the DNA TGCAGTCCTAGAGGAGCCGGATTTGTATATTTT.

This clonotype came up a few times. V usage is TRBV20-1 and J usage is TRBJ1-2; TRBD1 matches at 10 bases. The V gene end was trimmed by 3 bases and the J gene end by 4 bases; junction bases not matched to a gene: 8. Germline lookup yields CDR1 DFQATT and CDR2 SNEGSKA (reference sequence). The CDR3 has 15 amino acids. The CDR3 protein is CSARATGGPFYGYTF. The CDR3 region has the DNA TGCAGTGCTAGGGCGACAGGGGGCCCTTTCTATGGCTACACCTTC.

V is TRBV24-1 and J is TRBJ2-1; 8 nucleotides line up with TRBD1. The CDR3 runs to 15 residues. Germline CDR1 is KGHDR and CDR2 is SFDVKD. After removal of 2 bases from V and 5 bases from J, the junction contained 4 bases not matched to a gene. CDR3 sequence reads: CATSDSGGVHNEQFF. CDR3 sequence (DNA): TGTGCCACCAGTGATTCAGGGGGCGTCCACAATGAGCAGTTCTTC.

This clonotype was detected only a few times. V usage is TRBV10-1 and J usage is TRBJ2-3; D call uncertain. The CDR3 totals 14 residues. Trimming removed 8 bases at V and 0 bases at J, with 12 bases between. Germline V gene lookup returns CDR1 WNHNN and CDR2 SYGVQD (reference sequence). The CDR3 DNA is TGCGCCAGCTCGGACGGTTATAGCACAGATACGCAGTATTTT. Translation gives CASSDGYSTDTQYF.

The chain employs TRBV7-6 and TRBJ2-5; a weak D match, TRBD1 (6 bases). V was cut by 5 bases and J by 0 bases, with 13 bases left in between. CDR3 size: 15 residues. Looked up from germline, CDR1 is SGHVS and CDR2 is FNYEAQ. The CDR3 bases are TGTGCCAGCAGCCAGACGACAGGCAACCAAGAGACCCAGTACTTC. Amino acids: CASSQTTGNQETQYF.